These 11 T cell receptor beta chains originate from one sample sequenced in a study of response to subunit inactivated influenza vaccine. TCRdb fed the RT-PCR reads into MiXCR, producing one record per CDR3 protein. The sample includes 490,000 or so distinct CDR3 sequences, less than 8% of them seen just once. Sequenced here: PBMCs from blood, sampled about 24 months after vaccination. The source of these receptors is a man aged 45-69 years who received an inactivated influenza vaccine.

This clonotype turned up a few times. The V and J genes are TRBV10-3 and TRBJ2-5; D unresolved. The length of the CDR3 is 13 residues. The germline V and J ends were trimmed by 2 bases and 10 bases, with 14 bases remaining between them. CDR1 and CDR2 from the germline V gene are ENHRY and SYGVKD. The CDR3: CAISERSPGDQYF. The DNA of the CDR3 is TGTGCCATCAGTGAGCGGTCCCCCGGAGACCAGTACTTC.

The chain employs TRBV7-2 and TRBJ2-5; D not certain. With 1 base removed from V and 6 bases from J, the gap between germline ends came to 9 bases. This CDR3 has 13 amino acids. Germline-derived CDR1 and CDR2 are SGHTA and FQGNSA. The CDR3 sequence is CASSLEKDQTQYF. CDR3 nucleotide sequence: TGTGCCAGCAGCTTAGAAAAGGACCAGACCCAGTACTTC. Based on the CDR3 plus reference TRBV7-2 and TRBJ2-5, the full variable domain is GAGVSQSPSNKVTEKGKDVELRCDPISGHTALYWYRQSLGQGLEFLIYFQGNSAPDKSGLPSDRFSAERTGGSVSTLTIQRTQQEDSAVYLCASSLEKDQTQYFGPGTRLLVL.

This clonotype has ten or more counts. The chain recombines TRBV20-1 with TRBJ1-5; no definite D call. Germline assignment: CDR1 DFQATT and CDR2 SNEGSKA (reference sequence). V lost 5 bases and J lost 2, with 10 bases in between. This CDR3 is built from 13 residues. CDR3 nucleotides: TGCAGTGCTTCTAAACCGGGCAATCAGCCCCAGCATTTT. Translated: CSASKPGNQPQHF.

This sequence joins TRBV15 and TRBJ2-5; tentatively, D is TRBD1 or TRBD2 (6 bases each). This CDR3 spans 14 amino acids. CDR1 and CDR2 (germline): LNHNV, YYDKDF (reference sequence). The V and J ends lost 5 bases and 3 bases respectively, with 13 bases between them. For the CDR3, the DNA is TGTGCCACCAGCTGGGGGGCATCCAAAGAGACCCAGTACTTC. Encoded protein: CATSWGASKETQYF.

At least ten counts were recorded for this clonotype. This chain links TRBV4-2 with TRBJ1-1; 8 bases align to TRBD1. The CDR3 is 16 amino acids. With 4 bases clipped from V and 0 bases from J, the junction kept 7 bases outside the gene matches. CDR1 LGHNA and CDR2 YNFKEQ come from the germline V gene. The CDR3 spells CASSPGQGLMNTEAFF. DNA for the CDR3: TGTGCCAGCAGCCCTGGACAGGGCTTAATGAACACTGAAGCTTTCTTT.

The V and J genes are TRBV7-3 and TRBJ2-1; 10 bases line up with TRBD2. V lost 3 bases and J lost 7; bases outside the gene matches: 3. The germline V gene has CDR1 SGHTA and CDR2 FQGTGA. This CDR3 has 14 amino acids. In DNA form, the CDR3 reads TGTGCCAGCAGCTTTAGCGGGAGGTTGAATGAGCAGTTCTTC. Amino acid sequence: CASSFSGRLNEQFF.

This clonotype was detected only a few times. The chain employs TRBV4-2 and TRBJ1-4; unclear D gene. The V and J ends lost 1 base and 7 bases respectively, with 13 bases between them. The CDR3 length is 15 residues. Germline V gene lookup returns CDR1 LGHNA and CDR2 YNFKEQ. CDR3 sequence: CASSQVTGDSEKLFF. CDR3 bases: TGTGCCAGCAGCCAAGTAACCGGGGATAGTGAAAAACTGTTTTTT.

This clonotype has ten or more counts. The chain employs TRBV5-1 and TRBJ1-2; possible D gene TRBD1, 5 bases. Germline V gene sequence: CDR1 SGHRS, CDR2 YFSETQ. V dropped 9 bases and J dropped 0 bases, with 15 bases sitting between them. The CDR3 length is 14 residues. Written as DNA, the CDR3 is TGCGCCACTCGGGACGACCAGCCTAACTATGGCTACACCTTC. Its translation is CATRDDQPNYGYTF.

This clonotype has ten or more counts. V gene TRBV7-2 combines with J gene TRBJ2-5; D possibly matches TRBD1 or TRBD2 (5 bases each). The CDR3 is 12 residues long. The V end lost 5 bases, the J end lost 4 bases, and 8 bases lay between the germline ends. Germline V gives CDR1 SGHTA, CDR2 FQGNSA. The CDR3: CASSEGRETQYF. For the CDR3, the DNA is TGTGCCAGCAGCGAGGGGAGAGAGACCCAGTACTTC. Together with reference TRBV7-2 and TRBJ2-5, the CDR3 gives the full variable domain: GAGVSQSPSNKVTEKGKDVELRCDPISGHTALYWYRQSLGQGLEFLIYFQGNSAPDKSGLPSDRFSAERTGGSVSTLTIQRTQQEDSAVYLCASSEGRETQYFGPGTRLLVL.

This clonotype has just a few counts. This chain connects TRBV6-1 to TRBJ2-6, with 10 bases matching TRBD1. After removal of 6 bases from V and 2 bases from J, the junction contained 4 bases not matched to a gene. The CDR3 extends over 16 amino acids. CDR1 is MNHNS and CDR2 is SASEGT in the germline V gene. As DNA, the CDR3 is TGTGCCAGCAGGTGGGACAGGGGAACTGGGGCCAACGTCCTGACTTTC. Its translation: CASRWDRGTGANVLTF.

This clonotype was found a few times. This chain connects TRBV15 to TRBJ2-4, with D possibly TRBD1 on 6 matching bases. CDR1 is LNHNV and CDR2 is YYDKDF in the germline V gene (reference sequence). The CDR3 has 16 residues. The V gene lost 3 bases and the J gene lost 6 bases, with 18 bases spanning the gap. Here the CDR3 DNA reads TGTGCCACCAGCAGTCCAGGGGTTAAAGAAGGAAACATTCAGTACTTC. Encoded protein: CATSSPGVKEGNIQYF.